The present entry profiles one T cell receptor (beta chain) with its context. The data derive from a study of technical replicates of blood from a handful of donors. Repertoires were generated with immunoSEQ multiplex PCR, while TCRdb's copy carries only in-frame clones and drops some. The repertoire consists of around 73,000 clones, with roughly nine tenths occurring once and the leading ten covering 4.5% to 5%. V was clipped by 4 bases and J by 4 bases, with 23 bases between them. From germline, CDR1 is SGHTA and CDR2 FQGTGA. The CDR3 covers 18 residues. The sequence derives from a human donor in good health. Some clones in this sample may be carry-over from other donors' samples. The chain employs TRBV7-3 and TRBJ2-1; weak D call: TRBD2 (6 bases). The specimen was PBMCs. The CDR3 coding sequence is TGTGCCAGCAGCTCCACGGCCCTTACGTGGGGGGTTTACAATGAGCAGTTCTTC. Amino acid sequence: CASSSTALTWGVYNEQFF.